This TCR beta chain emerged from a study of blood T cells in healthy people across ages. Notes on the study in general: It was held that diversity estimates obtained from one million T cells represented underestimates.

Alongside a J-beta primer mix, a sample-barcoded 5' primer served in a second PCR lasting 7 to 11 cycles. Tags on each cDNA molecule came from a template-switch adaptor with 12 random nucleotides. TCRdb processed the 5' RACE reads anew with MiXCR; each CDR3 protein has one entry. Of roughly 800,000 distinct CDR3 sequences listed, around 36% were seen once; the top ten hold 10% to 15%. Isolation recovered at least 7 million PBMCs from every sample. Extraction of total RNA produced a minimum of 5.5 micrograms from each sample. Notes on this clonotype: As yet, its antigen is unknown.

Germline CDR1 is SGHKS and CDR2 is YYEKEE (reference sequence). The CDR3 spans 18 residues. Trimming stripped 0 bases from V and 1 base from J, with 19 bases between. This TCR came from a man aged 18 to 29 in good health. The chain has TRBV5-5 and TRBJ2-5, with a possible D match to TRBD1 (5 bases). Sequenced: blood. The CDR3 DNA sequence: TGTGCCAGCAGCTTGGAGTTTGTCAGGGTTGGTGCCCAAGAGACCCAGTACTTC. Translation: CASSLEFVRVGAQETQYF. The complete variable domain, with remaining parts taken from reference TRBV5-5 and TRBJ2-5, reads DAGVTQSPTHLIKTRGQQVTLRCSPISGHKSVSWYQQVLGQGPQFIFQYYEKEERGRGNFPDRFSARQFPNYSSELNVNALLLGDSALYLCASSLEFVRVGAQETQYFGPGTRLLVL.